These 20 T cell receptor beta chains were all obtained from the same sample, sequenced in a study of blood T cell repertoires in COVID-19. The data were produced by immunoSEQ multiplex PCR, yet TCRdb's version contains in-frame clones alone and is incomplete. Of 100,000 to 150,000 clones in the sample, roughly nine tenths were seen once. The sequenced material came from peripheral blood. The receptors were gathered from a woman in her seventies with COVID-19, enrolled during active disease.

This rearrangement joins TRBV9 to TRBJ1-6, with a weak D call TRBD1 (5 bases). The CDR3 loop spans 14 amino acids. Looked up from germline, CDR1 is SGDLS and CDR2 is YYNGEE. V lost 2 bases and J lost 11, with 14 bases in between. The CDR3 nucleotides read TGTGCCAGCAGCGTCGGGGGAAATTTGACACCCCTCCACTTT. The encoded protein is CASSVGGNLTPLHF.

The V and J genes are TRBV18 and TRBJ1-4, with 8 bases matching TRBD1. V shed 6 bases and J 6 bases; nucleotides not matched to a gene: 9. Germline V gene data show CDR1 as KGHSH and CDR2 as LQKENI. The CDR3 extends over 15 amino acids. The CDR3 spells CASSQWTGSYEKLFF. In nucleotides, the CDR3 is TGTGCCAGCTCCCAATGGACAGGGAGCTATGAAAAACTGTTTTTT.

This chain joins TRBV18 and TRBJ1-2; D gene unclear. Germline V gene lookup returns CDR1 KGHSH and CDR2 LQKENI. The CDR3 spans 15 residues. V lost 2 bases and J 4 bases, leaving 14 bases between the germline ends. As DNA, the CDR3 is TGTGCCAGCTCACCAGGGCAGGCCTCTGTCTATGGCTACACCTTC. Residues: CASSPGQASVYGYTF. The full variable domain, rest sourced from reference TRBV18 and TRBJ1-2, is NAGVMQNPRHLVRRRGQEARLRCSPMKGHSHVYWYRQLPEEGLKFMVYLQKENIIDESGMPKERFSAEFPKEGPSILRIQQVVRGDSAAYFCASSPGQASVYGYTFGSGTRLTVV.

The rearrangement uses TRBV5-1 and TRBJ2-2; the D is unclear. The germline V and J ends were trimmed by 1 base and 2 bases, with 6 bases remaining between them. Germline values: CDR1 SGHRS, CDR2 YFSETQ. This CDR3 is built from 14 residues. This chain's CDR3 is CASSLRGNTGELFF. The CDR3 coding sequence is TGCGCCAGCAGCTTGAGAGGTAACACCGGGGAGCTGTTTTTT. The whole variable domain, remainder taken from reference TRBV5-1 and TRBJ2-2, is KAGVTQTPRYLIKTRGQQVTLSCSPISGHRSVSWYQQTPGQGLQFLFEYFSETQRNKGNFPGRFSGRQFSNSRSEMNVSTLELGDSALYLCASSLRGNTGELFFGEGSRLTVL.

The chain recombines TRBV27 with TRBJ1-5, with 9 bases that match TRBD1. V lost 5 bases to trimming and J lost 1 base; unmatched junction nucleotides: 9. The CDR3 extends over 17 amino acids. Germline CDR1 is MNHEY and CDR2 is SMNVEV (reference sequence). CDR3 DNA: TGTGCCAGCAGTCCTGTGGGGACAGGGATGAGCAATCAGCCCCAGCATTTT. Translating gives CASSPVGTGMSNQPQHF.

The chain recombines TRBV7-9 with TRBJ2-7; D is ambiguous. The V end lost 6 bases, the J end lost 3 bases, and 12 bases lay between the germline ends. Germline assignment: CDR1 SEHNR and CDR2 FQNEAQ (reference sequence). The CDR3 sequence is 13 residues long. The CDR3 coding sequence is TGTGCCAGCAGTGCAGGCTATGGCTACGAGCAGTACTTC. It yields the protein CASSAGYGYEQYF.

J is TRBJ1-3 and V is TRBV11-2; no definite D call. CDR3 length: 13 residues. V gave up 0 bases and J gave up 4 bases, with 4 bases separating them. Germline values: CDR1 SGHAT, CDR2 FQNNGV. Here the CDR3 DNA reads TGTGCCAGCAGCTTAGACAGGGGAAACACCATATATTTT. This encodes CASSLDRGNTIYF.

This clone was counted once. The rearrangement links TRBV7-9 to TRBJ1-5, with D hard to call. This CDR3 is built from 15 residues. Germline V gene lookup returns CDR1 SEHNR and CDR2 FQNEAQ (reference sequence). V lost 1 base and J lost 0, with 7 bases in between. CDR3 sequence (DNA): TGTGCCAGCAGCTTAGGCAGTGATAGCAATCAGCCCCAGCATTTT. Residues: CASSLGSDSNQPQHF.

The chain employs TRBV3-1 (or the pseudogene TRBV3-2) and TRBJ1-5; D gene unclear. The CDR3 has 14 amino acids. V was cut by 3 bases and J by 2 bases, with 8 bases left in between. Germline V gives CDR1 LGHDT, CDR2 YNNKEL (reference sequence). CDR3 nucleotides: TGTGCCAGCAGCCACGGAGGTGGCAATCAGCCCCAGCATTTT. Amino acids: CASSHGGGNQPQHF.

The V call is TRBV29-1, the J call TRBJ2-7; 7 positions match TRBD1. Germline V CDR1 and CDR2: SQVTM, ANQGSEA. This CDR3 has 13 residues. V gave up 6 bases and J gave up 1 base; unmatched junction bases: 6. CDR3 in amino acids: CSVGQQGSYEQYF. The CDR3 DNA sequence: TGCAGCGTGGGGCAACAGGGGTCCTACGAGCAGTACTTC.

The J gene is TRBJ1-3, the V gene TRBV3-1 (or the pseudogene TRBV3-2); tentatively, D is TRBD1 (6 bases). Trimming left V 1 base short and J 3 bases short, with 10 bases between. Germline V gene sequence: CDR1 LGHDT, CDR2 YNNKEL (reference sequence). The length of the CDR3 is 15 residues. In DNA, the CDR3 is TGTGCCAGCAGCCAAGCAGGGGCTGGTGGAAACACCATATATTTT. It specifies CASSQAGAGGNTIYF.

The chain carries TRBV18 and TRBJ1-2; no definite D call. Germline V gene sequence: CDR1 KGHSH, CDR2 LQKENI. The V and J ends lost 2 bases and 8 bases respectively, with 12 bases between them. The CDR3 length is 13 residues. The CDR3 loop is CASSPSGVNGYTF. In DNA, the CDR3 is TGTGCCAGCTCACCATCAGGTGTCAACGGCTACACCTTC. The full variable domain, rest sourced from reference TRBV18 and TRBJ1-2, is NAGVMQNPRHLVRRRGQEARLRCSPMKGHSHVYWYRQLPEEGLKFMVYLQKENIIDESGMPKERFSAEFPKEGPSILRIQQVVRGDSAAYFCASSPSGVNGYTFGSGTRLTVV.

CDR3 in amino acids: CASSLQGYGYTF. Written as DNA, the CDR3 is TGTGCCAGCAGCCTCCAGGGGTATGGCTACACCTTC. This chain connects TRBV28 to TRBJ1-2; D possibly corresponds to TRBD1 (6 bases). Trimming shortened V by 6 bases and J by 5 bases, and 10 bases separated the two germline ends. There are 12 residues in the CDR3. Germline loops: CDR1 MDHEN, CDR2 SYDVKM.

The gene calls are TRBV19 and TRBJ2-2; 7 bases align to TRBD2. The length of the CDR3 is 15 residues. Germline CDR1 LNHDA, CDR2 SQIVND (reference sequence). The V segment lost 10 bases and the J segment 2 bases; nucleotides outside the gene matches: 10. Here the CDR3 DNA reads TGTGCCACCACCCTAGCGGTCCTTAACACCGGGGAGCTGTTTTTT. Protein product: CATTLAVLNTGELFF.

The CDR3 reads CASSLGRGGRSSYNEQFF. The CDR3 region has the DNA TGTGCCAGCAGTTTGGGTCGGGGGGGCCGGAGCTCCTACAATGAGCAGTTCTTC. The chain combines TRBV28 with TRBJ2-1; 8 nucleotides align to TRBD2. Germline lookup yields CDR1 MDHEN and CDR2 SYDVKM. J lost 0 bases, V lost 3 bases, and 10 bases had no gene match. This CDR3 region has 18 residues.

The chain employs TRBV24-1 and TRBJ1-5, with TRBD1 identical over 8 bases. J gave up 7 bases and V 7 bases, and 5 bases lay outside the gene matches. The CDR3 is 13 residues long. Germline CDR1 and CDR2: KGHDR and SFDVKD. CDR3 protein: CATSQGAKQPQHF. CDR3 bases: TGTGCCACCAGCCAGGGGGCAAAGCAGCCCCAGCATTTT.

The chain links TRBV12-3 or TRBV12-4 to TRBJ1-1; the D gene is possibly TRBD1 (5 bases). The CDR3 is 10 amino acids. V was trimmed by 7 bases and J by 7 bases, leaving 7 bases between them. CDR3 sequence: CASKGNEAFF. The DNA of the CDR3 is TGTGCCAGCAAGGGGAATGAAGCTTTCTTT.

This clone was observed once. The V and J genes are TRBV3-1 (or the pseudogene TRBV3-2) and TRBJ1-2; 7 bases agree with TRBD1. The CDR3 length is 15 residues. Trimming took 4 bases from V and 2 from J; bases not matched to a gene: 7. Germline V CDR1 and CDR2: LGHDT, YNNKEL (reference sequence). This chain's CDR3 is CASSLDPGQNYGYTF. The DNA of the CDR3 is TGTGCCAGCAGCCTCGACCCGGGACAGAACTATGGCTACACCTTC.

The rearrangement links TRBV28 to TRBJ2-4; a weak D match, TRBD2 (6 bases). The CDR3 spans 15 residues. The V gene's germline CDR1 is MDHEN and CDR2 SYDVKM. Trimming left V 3 bases short and J 1 base short, with 10 bases between. The CDR3 region has the DNA TGTGCCAGCAGTTTCGCTGGGGGGGCCAAAAACATTCAGTACTTC. Protein: CASSFAGGAKNIQYF. Full variable domain (rest looked up from reference TRBV28 and TRBJ2-4): DVKVTQSSRYLVKRTGEKVFLECVQDMDHENMFWYRQDPGLGLRLIYFSYDVKMKEKGDIPEGYSVSREKKERFSLILESASTNQTSMYLCASSFAGGAKNIQYFGAGTRLSVL.

V usage is TRBV6-5 and J usage is TRBJ1-3, with 7 bases that match TRBD1. J was trimmed by 0 bases and V by 2 bases; bases with no gene match: 4. Germline values: CDR1 MNHEY, CDR2 SVGAGI. The CDR3 runs 16 residues. For the CDR3, the DNA is TGTGCCAGCAGTTACCAGGGGGTCAGCTCTGGAAACACCATATATTTT. It encodes CASSYQGVSSGNTIYF.